Below are 9 T cell receptor beta chains sequenced from a single sample in a study of T cells in Graves' hyperthyroidism and ophthalmopathy. Amplification yielded TCR beta CDR3 regions, with RNA transcripts as the source. HTBI primers were used for first-round RT-PCR of the TCR CDR3. From the multiplex PCR reads, TCRdb called clonotypes with MiXCR, one entry per CDR3 protein. The table has more than 500,000 distinct CDR3 sequences, roughly 46% seen once. The sample comprised peripheral blood or thyroid tissue (not recorded which). The receptors here all came from an adult woman with Graves' disease, either hyperthyroidism or ophthalmopathy (not recorded which).

The chain uses TRBV28 and TRBJ1-1; D unclear. The V gene lost 6 bases and the J gene lost 1 base, with 12 bases spanning the gap. Looked up from germline, CDR1 is MDHEN and CDR2 is SYDVKM. This CDR3 is built from 14 residues. The CDR3 here is CASRYPRGNTEAFF. The CDR3 coding sequence is TGTGCCAGCAGGTACCCTCGAGGGAACACTGAAGCTTTCTTT.

V and J are TRBV10-3 and TRBJ2-6; no definite D call. The length of the CDR3 is 15 residues. CDR1 is ENHRY and CDR2 is SYGVKD in the germline V gene. V lost 4 bases and J lost 0, with 7 bases in between. This chain's CDR3 is CAISAEFSGANVLTF. The CDR3 coding sequence is TGTGCCATCAGTGCAGAGTTCTCTGGGGCCAACGTCCTGACTTTC.

This clonotype has ten or more counts. The chain has TRBV5-1 and TRBJ2-7; D call uncertain. Germline CDR1 and CDR2: SGHRS and YFSETQ. The CDR3 has 15 residues. V was shortened by 1 base and J by 5 bases, with 16 bases between the two germline ends. The CDR3 sequence is CASSLRAERIDEQYF. CDR3 coding DNA: TGCGCCAGCAGCTTGAGGGCAGAGCGTATCGACGAGCAGTACTTC.

This clonotype occurred many times. One end of the junction does not line up with germline, which may come from a read error. V usage is TRBV5-1 and J usage is TRBJ1-1; 7 nucleotides match TRBD1. CDR3 length: 14 amino acids. Per the germline V gene, CDR1 is SGHRS and CDR2 is YFSETQ. The CDR3 nucleotides are TGTGCCAGCAGCTTAGGAGGGACAGACACTGAAGCTTTCTTT. This codes for CASSLGGTDTEAFF.

The chain carries TRBV12-3 or TRBV12-4 and TRBJ1-6; D unresolved. The CDR3 has 15 residues. V lost 2 bases, J lost 8 bases, and 13 bases lay in between. CDR3 sequence: CASSLFGSGDSPLHF. Here the CDR3 DNA reads TGTGCCAGCAGTTTATTTGGAAGTGGGGATTCACCCCTCCACTTT.

The V and J genes are TRBV5-4 and TRBJ1-1, with unresolved D. Germline-derived CDR1 and CDR2 are SGHNT and YYREEE (reference sequence). The CDR3 is made up of 12 amino acids. Trimming left V 4 bases short and J 2 bases short, with 6 bases between. CDR3: CASSHTNTEAFF. CDR3 DNA sequence: TGTGCCAGCAGCCACACTAACACTGAAGCTTTCTTT.

Many counts were recorded for this clonotype. The chain has TRBV7-9 and TRBJ2-7; no firm D call. The length of the CDR3 is 11 residues. Germline-derived CDR1 and CDR2 are SEHNR and FQNEAQ (reference sequence). V was cut by 5 bases and J by 7 bases, with 9 bases left in between. In nucleotides, the CDR3 is TGTGCCAGCAGCCCAGGCGGTGAGCAGTACTTC. Residues: CASSPGGEQYF.

This clonotype was picked up many times. J is TRBJ1-5 and V is TRBV6-2 or TRBV6-3; possible D gene TRBD1, 6 bases. The V end lost 10 bases, the J end lost 7 bases, and 32 bases lay between the germline ends. CDR1 is MNHEY and CDR2 is SVGEGT in the germline V gene. The CDR3 loop spans 18 amino acids. The CDR3 nucleotides read TGTGCCACCACCCCGGACAGCCACTTTAGGTTGAGGCAGCAGCCCCAGCATTTT. Its protein product is CATTPDSHFRLRQQPQHF.

The rearrangement uses TRBV27 and TRBJ2-2; 7 bases are a match to TRBD2. CDR1 and CDR2 from the germline V gene are MNHEY and SMNVEV (reference sequence). The CDR3 covers 14 residues. With 8 bases clipped from V and 5 bases from J, the junction kept 8 bases outside the gene matches. CDR3 coding DNA: TGTGCCAGCCATCTGGGAGGGGCGACCGGGGAGCTGTTTTTT. It encodes CASHLGGATGELFF.